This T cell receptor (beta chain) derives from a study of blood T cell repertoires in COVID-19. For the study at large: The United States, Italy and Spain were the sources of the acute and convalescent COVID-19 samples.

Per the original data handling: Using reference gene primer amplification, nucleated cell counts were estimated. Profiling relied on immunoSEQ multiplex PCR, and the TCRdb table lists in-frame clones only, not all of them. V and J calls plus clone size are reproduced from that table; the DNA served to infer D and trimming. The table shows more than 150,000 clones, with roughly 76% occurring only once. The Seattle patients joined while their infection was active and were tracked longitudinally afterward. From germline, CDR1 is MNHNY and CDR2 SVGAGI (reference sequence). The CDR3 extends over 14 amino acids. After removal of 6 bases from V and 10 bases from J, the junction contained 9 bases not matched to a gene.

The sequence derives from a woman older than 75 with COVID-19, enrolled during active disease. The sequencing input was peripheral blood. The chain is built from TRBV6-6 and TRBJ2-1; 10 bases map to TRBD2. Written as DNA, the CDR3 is TGTGCCAGCAGCCTAGCGGGAGAGGGGAAGGAGCAGTTCTTC. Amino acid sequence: CASSLAGEGKEQFF.